This record covers a single T cell receptor beta chain. Its antigen target is currently unknown. Qualities for individual bases were not recorded, and no much larger clone is one base off. The entry originates in a study of T cell responses to AZD1222 COVID-19 vaccine (dated by TCRdb to the early 2020s). Background on the whole study: Because spike-specific TCR depth and breadth did not differ between the two schedules, AZD1222 recipients who got a second dose at roughly 4 weeks were pooled with those who got a second dose at roughly 12 weeks. Enrollment into the trials was organized by age into subgroups of 18-55, 56-69 and 70-plus years, and those subgroups contained roughly 150, 30 and 60 TCR-sequenced participants, respectively. A total of 230 or so trial participants underwent TCR sequencing, of whom 207 received two doses of AZD1222 and roughly 25 received two doses of the MenACWY control vaccine. What the research found in general, with its limitations: Participants were mostly white British, with more females than males. The authors suggested clonal diversity may have been underestimated. Conclusions about previously exposed vaccinees are limited because only six or seven AZD1222 recipients were SARS-CoV-2 seropositive at baseline. Because no day 14 peak-response samples were available, repertoires were characterized only after the peak T cell response. Vaccine-associated CD4 TCRs spanned the whole spike protein, with dominant responses in regions 160-218 and 743-854. Reportedly, close to half of the unique spike-specific TCRs recognized epitopes lying outside the regions that are mutated in the B.1.351 and B.1.1.7 variants. The 56-69-year group was small, and its depth increase did not reach significance, likely because of low power. After two AZD1222 doses, spike-specific TCR breadth and depth were significantly higher than at day 0 and than in MenACWY recipients.

This specimen's time point label, interpreted: baseline before first vaccination. Samples from vaccinated people were obtained from the UK trials COV001 and COV002, which included a single-blind randomized controlled phase 2/3 trial of AZD1222 (ChAdOx1 nCoV-19) in healthy adults. For TCRbeta chain sequencing, PBMC samples from trial participants were taken at day 0 and at day 28 after the second dose. As encoded in the germline V gene, CDR1 is KGHDR while CDR2 is SFDVKD. Reading from cysteine to phenylalanine, the CDR3 counts 14 amino acids. Only the CDR3 region is kept as DNA, spanning 42 bases read in frame from base 1. V drops 5 bases and J drops 8 bases, leaving 17 bases in between. The CDR3 regions of human TCRbeta chains were analyzed by immunosequencing. As for how the authors treated the data: Repertoire TCRs were checked for matches against a reference library of SARS-CoV-2-specific TCRs that had been generated using the MIRA antigen-specificity platform. Breadth meant the fraction of unique TCRs that were SARS-CoV-2-associated, whereas depth meant the fraction of total T cells that were SARS-CoV-2-associated. Using the MIRA data, each spike-specific TCR was mapped to the spike region that the TCR reacts to and placed in a CD4 or CD8 class. Log10-transformed breadth and depth values were compared by one-way ANOVA with Sidak's multiple comparisons tests. Entries here come from immuneACCESS through TCRdb and include only in-frame sequences with V and J called. Some clones fail to appear in such tables; in the studies checked, an unresolved V gene covers under half of the shortfall, and the cause of the remainder is unknown. Clonal size and the V and J genes are those of that table, whereas D and trimming came from the DNA. This sample lists about 92,000 clones; just over 90% were detected once. 20% to 25% of the sample comes from the top ten.

The V and J segments used are TRBV24-1 and TRBJ1-2; TRBD1 is a possible D gene, resting on 5 matching bases. The sequencing here drew on peripheral blood, taken on day 0 of AZD1222 vaccination. This sequence originates from an adult in good health. The bases read TGTGCCACCAGTGCTGACTGGGGGGTTGACGGCTACACCTTC. Its amino acids are CATSADWGVDGYTF.